These T cell receptor beta chains were read from a single sample in a study of blood T cell repertoires in COVID-19. Libraries were prepared by immunoSEQ multiplex PCR; TCRdb keeps only in-frame clonotypes and omits some of them. The sample has some 200,000 clones; roughly nine tenths are singletons. The sample was PBMCs or T cells enriched from blood (not recorded which). The receptor source for this set is a woman aged 18-30 years in a cohort exposed to, infected with or recovered from COVID-19 (not recorded which). The CDR3 runs from the conserved cysteine through the conserved F or W. D genes are given only for firm matches. Clone size, where shown, is once, few, many, or a class for clones that have expanded.

abundance	v_gene	d_gene	j_gene	CDR3nt	CDR3aa
.	TRBV11-3	.	TRBJ1-1	TGTGCCAGCAGCTTAGATTCCCGGTTAGGCTCCAGGGCGTGGGCTTTCTTT	CASSLDSRLGSRAWAFF
.	TRBV7-8	.	TRBJ2-5	TGTGCCAGCAGCTCCCTACCGGAGACCCAGTACTTC	CASSSLPETQYF
.	TRBV5-6	.	TRBJ2-1	TGTGCCAGCAGCTCGACGTATCTCGGGACAAACAATGAGCAGTTCTTC	CASSSTYLGTNNEQFF
few	TRBV5-4	TRBD1	TRBJ1-5	TGTGCCAGCAGCTTACAGGGGGCAGGTCAGCCCCAGCATTTT	CASSLQGAGQPQHF
.	TRBV5-1	TRBD1	TRBJ2-5	TGCGCCAGCAGCCCCTGGGGACAGGGAGGAGGAGAGACCCAGTACTTC	CASSPWGQGGGETQYF
.	TRBV2	TRBD1	TRBJ1-4	TGTGCCAGCAGTGAAATAGGGACAGCTAATGAAAAACTGTTTTTT	CASSEIGTANEKLFF
.	TRBV5-5	.	TRBJ2-7	TGTGCCAGCAGCCCTTACAGGGGGGGTTCCTACGAGCAGTACTTC	CASSPYRGGSYEQYF
.	TRBV12-5	TRBD1	TRBJ1-3	TGTGCTAGTGAAAGGGGACAGCCCGCGGGAAACACCATATATTTT	CASERGQPAGNTIYF
few	TRBV3-1/TRBV3-2	.	TRBJ1-3	TGTGCCAGCAGCCAAGAAGGAGGGGGAAACACCATATATTTT	CASSQEGGGNTIYF
few	TRBV5-1	.	TRBJ2-5	TGCGCCAGCAGCTTGTTATCGGGGTCGGAGACCCAGTACTTC	CASSLLSGSETQYF
.	TRBV9	TRBD2	TRBJ2-3	TGTGCCAGCAGCGGTGCTAGCGGGAGGGCGACAGATACGCAGTATTTT	CASSGASGRATDTQYF
.	TRBV3-1/TRBV3-2	TRBD2	TRBJ2-2	TGTGCCAGCCAAGCAGGGACTAGCGGGTTCGGGTGGAACACCGGGGAGCTGTTTTTT	CASQAGTSGFGWNTGELFF
.	TRBV4-1	.	TRBJ1-1	TGCGCCAGCAGCCAAGTGGGTACAGGGCGCACTGAAGCTTTCTTT	CASSQVGTGRTEAFF
once	TRBV11-2	.	TRBJ1-4	TGTGCCAGCAGCTTAGGTTCAGGCCCCGACCGAAAACTGTTTTTT	CASSLGSGPDRKLFF
once	TRBV5-1	TRBD2	TRBJ2-1	TGCGCCAGCAGCTTGAAACCGGGACTAGGAGGCAATGAGCAGTTCTTC	CASSLKPGLGGNEQFF
.	TRBV4-2	TRBD2	TRBJ2-7	TGTGCCAGCAGCCAAGGGACTAGCTACGAGCAGTACTTC	CASSQGTSYEQYF
.	TRBV19	TRBD1	TRBJ2-6	TGTGCCAGTAGTGTTGGACAGGGGGCTCCTGGGGCCAACGTCCTGACTTTC	CASSVGQGAPGANVLTF
.	TRBV7-9	.	TRBJ1-1	TGTGCCAGCAGCGTAACAAAGAACACTGAAGCTTTCTTT	CASSVTKNTEAFF
.	TRBV5-1	TRBD1	TRBJ1-3	TGCGCCAGCAGCGGAGCCGGGACAGGGGACGGGAACACCATATATTTT	CASSGAGTGDGNTIYF
.	TRBV3-1/TRBV3-2	TRBD2	TRBJ2-1	TGTGCCAGCAGCCAGACTAGCGGGGACTACAATGAGCAGTTCTTC	CASSQTSGDYNEQFF
.	TRBV27	.	TRBJ2-7	TGTGCCAGCAGTTTACAGGCAGGATCACTCTACGAGCAGTACTTC	CASSLQAGSLYEQYF
.	TRBV5-1	.	TRBJ1-1	TGCGCCAGCAGCATAGAGAGTTTAACTGAAGCTTTCTTT	CASSIESLTEAFF
.	TRBV29-1	.	TRBJ2-1	TGCAGCGTTGAGGGGAGCCGAGGTGTAGATGAGCAGTTCTTC	CSVEGSRGVDEQFF
.	TRBV15	.	TRBJ2-7	TGTGCCACCAGCAACGTCAGGGTTACGGGAGACGAGCAGTACTTC	CATSNVRVTGDEQYF
.	TRBV28	.	TRBJ1-3	TGTGCCAGCAGACTAGGGAGCTCTGGAAACACCATATATTTT	CASRLGSSGNTIYF
few	TRBV30	TRBD1	TRBJ2-5	TGTGCCTGGAGTGCCAACAGGGGTGGGCAAGAGACCCAGTACTTC	CAWSANRGGQETQYF
.	TRBV28	TRBD2	TRBJ2-3	TGTGCCAGCAGCTTACTAGCGGGAGGATCGGGCACAGATACGCAGTATTTT	CASSLLAGGSGTDTQYF
.	TRBV19	.	TRBJ2-6	TGTGCCAGTATGCCGGACAGCCTCTCTGGGGCCAACGTCCTGACTTTC	CASMPDSLSGANVLTF
once	TRBV18	.	TRBJ1-1	TGTGCCAGCTCACCACCGCATCAGGCCGGGAACACTGAAGCTTTCTTT	CASSPPHQAGNTEAFF
.	TRBV11-1	.	TRBJ1-3	TGTGCCAGCAGCGAGCGGACAGTAGGAAACACCATATATTTT	CASSERTVGNTIYF
.	TRBV6-6	TRBD1	TRBJ1-5	TGTGCCAGCAGTTGGACAGGGGATGGCAATCAGCCCCAGCATTTT	CASSWTGDGNQPQHF
.	TRBV6-5	.	TRBJ1-5	TGTGCCAGCAGTCCTTTGTATACAAATCAGCCCCAGCATTTT	CASSPLYTNQPQHF
.	TRBV2	.	TRBJ2-3	TGTGCCAGCAGTCCACTTGGGGGCAGCACAGATACGCAGTATTTT	CASSPLGGSTDTQYF
.	TRBV7-9	.	TRBJ1-1	TGTGCCAGCAGCTTATTAACCGGGGGAGGAACTGAAGCTTTCTTT	CASSLLTGGGTEAFF
.	TRBV4-1	.	TRBJ1-1	TGCGCCAGCACCCCCCACTCCCGGGCAGAGGGCACTGAAGCTTTCTTT	CASTPHSRAEGTEAFF
.	TRBV5-6	.	TRBJ2-7	TGTGCCAGCAGCGGGGGGTCCTACGAGCAGTACTTC	CASSGGSYEQYF
.	TRBV19	.	TRBJ1-2	TGTGCCAGTAGTGTGAACCCGGACTATGGCTACACCTTC	CASSVNPDYGYTF
.	TRBV28	TRBD1	TRBJ1-2	TGTGCCAGCAGTTTCTCCGACAGGGTCTATGGCTACACCTTC	CASSFSDRVYGYTF
.	TRBV5-1	.	TRBJ2-1	TGCGCCAGCAGCCCTAGACGTAACCTACTTCCTTACAATGAGCAGTTCTTC	CASSPRRNLLPYNEQFF
once	TRBV3-1/TRBV3-2	TRBD1	TRBJ1-6	TGTGCCAGCAGCCATCGGGACAGTTCTTCCCCTCACCACTTT	CASSHRDSSSPHHF